This passage covers 20 T cell receptor beta chains from one sample sequenced in a study of T-cell memory formation after mild COVID-19. One entry per CDR3 protein results from TCRdb running MiXCR on the 5' RACE reads. The sample holds 450,000 or so distinct CDR3 sequences; roughly 25% are singletons and the top ten take around an eighth. Sequencing was done on a sample of PBMCs or a T cell subset sorted from them (not recorded which). The receptors stem from an adult woman who had mild COVID-19 (a few samples of this study predate the infection). Cell type and time point are not known.

V gene TRBV7-9 combines with J gene TRBJ2-3, with 9 nucleotides matching TRBD2. Trimming took 1 base from V and 2 from J; bases not matched to a gene: 1. The CDR3 is made up of 15 amino acids. Germline V gives CDR1 SEHNR, CDR2 FQNEAQ (reference sequence). The CDR3 DNA reads TGTGCCAGCAGCTTAGTAGCGGGAGACACAGATACGCAGTATTTT. Amino acids: CASSLVAGDTDTQYF.

This chain joins TRBV2 and TRBJ2-3, with 9 bases identical to TRBD2. Germline CDR1 is SNHLY and CDR2 is FYNNEI. J gave up 0 bases and V 4 bases, and 2 bases lay outside the gene matches. CDR3 length equals 15 residues. CDR3 in amino acids: CASSVLAGSTDTQYF. CDR3 nucleotide sequence: TGTGCCAGCAGTGTGCTAGCGGGGAGCACAGATACGCAGTATTTT.

This clonotype has more than one count but fewer than ten. V usage is TRBV7-3 and J usage is TRBJ1-6, with D unresolved. The germline gives CDR1 SGHTA, CDR2 FQGTGA. CDR3 length: 15 residues. V shed 2 bases and J shed 9 bases, with 14 bases lying between them. The chain's CDR3 is CASSLWAGEGSPLHF. As DNA, the CDR3 is TGTGCCAGCAGCTTATGGGCCGGTGAGGGTTCACCCCTCCACTTT.

The chain is built from TRBV18 and TRBJ2-7; 9 bases line up with TRBD1. This CDR3 is built from 14 residues. With 3 bases clipped from V and 4 bases from J, the junction kept 4 bases outside the gene matches. Germline lookup yields CDR1 KGHSH and CDR2 LQKENI. As DNA, the CDR3 is TGTGCCAGCTCACCTGGGACAGGGAAATACGAGCAGTACTTC. Translated, it gives CASSPGTGKYEQYF. Full variable domain (outside the CDR3, taken from reference TRBV18 and TRBJ2-7): NAGVMQNPRHLVRRRGQEARLRCSPMKGHSHVYWYRQLPEEGLKFMVYLQKENIIDESGMPKERFSAEFPKEGPSILRIQQVVRGDSAAYFCASSPGTGKYEQYFGPGTRLTVT.

This chain connects TRBV11-2 to TRBJ1-1; 9 nucleotides align to TRBD1. Germline CDR1 and CDR2: SGHAT and FQNNGV. V shed 4 bases and J 4 bases; nucleotides not matched to a gene: 4. This CDR3 region has 14 residues. The DNA of the CDR3 is TGTGCCAGCAGCTCCGACAGGGGGGGCACTGAAGCTTTCTTT. Translated: CASSSDRGGTEAFF.

The chain combines TRBV7-2 with TRBJ2-2, with a possible D match to TRBD2 (6 bases). CDR3 length equals 16 residues. Germline V lookup: CDR1 SGHTA, CDR2 FQGNSA. Trimming removed 5 bases at V and 3 bases at J, with 16 bases between. CDR3 sequence (DNA): TGTGCCAGCAGCCCCCCGGGGGTAACGTACACCGGGGAGCTGTTTTTT. The encoded protein is CASSPPGVTYTGELFF.

V usage is TRBV18 and J usage is TRBJ1-1; 8 nucleotides line up with TRBD1. The length of the CDR3 is 14 residues. Unmatched junction bases numbered 3, after V lost 1 base and J lost 5 bases. Germline lookup yields CDR1 KGHSH and CDR2 LQKENI. For the CDR3, the DNA is TGTGCCAGCTCACCACGGACAGGGTCAACTGAAGCTTTCTTT. It is translated as CASSPRTGSTEAFF.

V usage is TRBV3-1 and J usage is TRBJ2-1; D might be TRBD2 (5 bases). This CDR3 has 13 residues. Germline V gene data show CDR1 as LGHDT and CDR2 as YNNKEL (reference sequence). V was cut by 3 bases and J by 7 bases, with 10 bases left in between. CDR3 in DNA: TGTGCCAGCAGCCATCGGGATCGTAATGAGCAGTTCTTC. It specifies CASSHRDRNEQFF.

The chain is built from TRBV5-1 and TRBJ1-1; TRBD1 agrees at 9 bases. This CDR3 spans 14 amino acids. V dropped 0 bases and J dropped 10; count of bases not matched to a gene: 7. Germline CDR1 reads SGHRS; CDR2 reads YFSETQ. The CDR3 region is CASSLGDRVGRAFF. Written as DNA, the CDR3 is TGCGCCAGCAGCTTGGGGGACAGGGTTGGAAGAGCTTTCTTT.

This clonotype was picked up a small number of times. The chain links TRBV29-1 to TRBJ1-2, with D unresolved. This CDR3 region has 12 residues. Germline-derived CDR1 and CDR2 are SQVTM and ANQGSEA. The germline V and J ends were trimmed by 4 bases and 8 bases, with 14 bases remaining between them. The CDR3: CSVGRADEGYTF. The CDR3 DNA sequence: TGCAGCGTTGGCCGGGCGGACGAGGGCTACACCTTC.

The chain combines TRBV7-9 with TRBJ1-1, with D perhaps TRBD1 (5 bases). CDR1 is SEHNR, CDR2 FQNEAQ, per germline (reference sequence). V was shortened by 3 bases and J by 1 base, with 12 bases between the two germline ends. The CDR3 is 15 residues long. CDR3 in DNA: TGTGCCAGCAGCTTTTTGGGCAGGGCGAACACTGAAGCTTTCTTT. This gives the protein CASSFLGRANTEAFF.

This clonotype was recorded a few times. This chain links TRBV7-9 with TRBJ2-7, with 9 bases identical to TRBD1. Germline lookup yields CDR1 SEHNR and CDR2 FQNEAQ (reference sequence). V shed 4 bases and J 2 bases; nucleotides not matched to a gene: 9. The CDR3 has 16 amino acids. CDR3 sequence reads: CASSSNSGTGTYEQYF. CDR3 sequence (DNA): TGTGCCAGCAGCTCCAATTCCGGGACAGGGACCTACGAGCAGTACTTC.

The chain employs TRBV19 and TRBJ2-2; D is perhaps TRBD1 (6 bases). The CDR3 contains 14 residues. Germline V lookup: CDR1 LNHDA, CDR2 SQIVND (reference sequence). Trimming removed 7 bases at V and 4 bases at J, with 13 bases between. The CDR3 DNA sequence: TGTGCCAGTAAAGAAGAAGGGGGCACCGGGGAGCTGTTTTTT. This translates into CASKEEGGTGELFF.

This chain uses TRBV5-1 with TRBJ1-1; tentatively, D is TRBD1 (6 bases). The germline V and J ends were trimmed by 0 bases and 4 bases, with 13 bases remaining between them. The germline V gene encodes CDR1 SGHRS and CDR2 YFSETQ. There are 15 residues in the CDR3. The CDR3 nucleotides are TGCGCCAGCAGCTTGGGTGGGGGCCGAGTCACTGAAGCTTTCTTT. Translation: CASSLGGGRVTEAFF.

The chain carries TRBV4-3 and TRBJ2-1; 8 nucleotides match TRBD1. Germline lookup yields CDR1 LGHNA and CDR2 YSLEER. Trimming took 1 base from V and 6 from J; bases not matched to a gene: 5. The CDR3 has 15 residues. Here the CDR3 reads CASSQVQGAFNEQFF. The CDR3 DNA reads as TGCGCCAGCAGCCAAGTCCAGGGGGCCTTCAATGAGCAGTTCTTC.

This clonotype has just a few counts. The chain recombines TRBV20-1 with TRBJ1-1; 8 nucleotides align to TRBD1. V lost 4 bases, J lost 8 bases, and 9 bases stayed unmatched. The germline gives CDR1 DFQATT, CDR2 SNEGSKA (reference sequence). The CDR3 runs to 13 residues. This CDR3 reads CSANLQGGKEAFF. CDR3 DNA sequence: TGCAGTGCTAATCTACAGGGGGGGAAGGAAGCTTTCTTT.

This clonotype was counted a few times. The J gene is TRBJ2-7, the V gene TRBV7-9, with 10 bases lining up with TRBD1. The CDR3 length is 14 residues. Trimming removed 5 bases from V and 2 bases from J; junction bases left unmatched: 3. Germline-derived CDR1 and CDR2 are SEHNR and FQNEAQ (reference sequence). CDR3: CASSPTGGTYEQYF. The CDR3 nucleotides read TGTGCCAGCAGCCCGACAGGGGGCACCTACGAGCAGTACTTC.

V and J are TRBV20-1 and TRBJ2-1; D ambiguous. The CDR3 totals 11 residues. The V gene's germline CDR1 is DFQATT and CDR2 SNEGSKA (reference sequence). The V end lost 6 bases, the J end lost 8 bases, and 11 bases lay between the germline ends. The CDR3 sequence: CSATDGHEQFF. The CDR3 DNA reads as TGCAGTGCGACGGACGGGCATGAGCAGTTCTTC.

This chain links TRBV7-6 with TRBJ1-1; D is unclear. This CDR3 is 14 amino acids long. Germline CDR1 SGHVS, CDR2 FNYEAQ. V dropped 4 bases and J dropped 5 bases, with 14 bases sitting between them. This CDR3 reads CASSSPSKRTEAFF. CDR3 sequence (DNA): TGTGCCAGCAGCTCCCCGAGTAAGCGGACTGAAGCTTTCTTT.

V and J are TRBV12-3 or TRBV12-4 and TRBJ2-3; 14 positions agree with TRBD2. CDR3 length: 18 residues. V was clipped by 5 bases and J by 2 bases; unmatched bases: 9. CDR3 residues: CASSLYGTSGGDTDTQYF. In DNA, the CDR3 is TGTGCCAGCAGTCTGTACGGGACTAGCGGGGGAGACACAGATACGCAGTATTTT.